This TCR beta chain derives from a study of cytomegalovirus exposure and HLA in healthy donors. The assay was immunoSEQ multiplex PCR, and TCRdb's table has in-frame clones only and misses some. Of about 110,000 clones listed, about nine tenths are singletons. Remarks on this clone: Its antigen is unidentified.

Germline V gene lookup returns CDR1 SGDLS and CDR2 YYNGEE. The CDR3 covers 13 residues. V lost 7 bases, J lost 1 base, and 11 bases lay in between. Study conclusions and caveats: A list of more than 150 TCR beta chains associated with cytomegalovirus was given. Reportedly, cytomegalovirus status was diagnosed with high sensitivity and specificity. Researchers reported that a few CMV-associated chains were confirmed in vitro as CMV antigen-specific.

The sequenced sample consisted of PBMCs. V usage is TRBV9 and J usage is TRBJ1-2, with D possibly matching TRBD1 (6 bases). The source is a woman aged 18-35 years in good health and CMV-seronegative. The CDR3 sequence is CASGLQGNYGYTF. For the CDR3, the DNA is TGTGCCAGCGGCTTACAGGGTAACTATGGCTACACCTTC.